One sample yielded the 9 T cell receptor beta chains listed below, sequenced in a study of regulatory T cells in long-lasting Graves disease (dated by TCRdb to the early 2020s). According to the study, the label for this sample's time point signals: persistent/refractory GD, antithyroid drugs over 5 years with positive TRAb. RNA was extracted from PBMCs in TRIzol for both TCR sequencing and RNA sequencing. The method behind the library was multiplex PCR. Reads for this sample came from an Illumina HiSeq 4000. iRepertoire HTBI primers and Arm-PCR amplification of CDR3 regions were used to construct TCR beta libraries. TCRdb reprocessing: public reads trimmed at Q25 with fastp, clones called with MiXCR, in-frame beta chains kept. Each record represents a unique CDR3 protein, reported with the most common genes and DNA among its rows. Within this sample are about 460,000 distinct CDR3 sequences, with 22% of them counted one time only. The ten largest clones represent less than 15% of the sample.

This sample comprised peripheral blood mononuclear cells (PBMCs), obtained when the disease was refractory, from a patient treated with antithyroid drugs. The receptor source for this set is a female donor with Graves disease.

This clonotype was observed many times. V usage is TRBV11-2 and J usage is TRBJ2-7; D ambiguous. This CDR3 spans 14 amino acids. CDR1 and CDR2 (germline): SGHAT, FQNNGV. Trimming shortened V by 1 base and J by 3 bases, and 10 bases separated the two germline ends. CDR3 in DNA: TGTGCCAGCAGCTTAGGGGGTTTGGACTACGAGCAGTACTTC. Encoded protein: CASSLGGLDYEQYF.

This chain joins TRBV7-2 and TRBJ1-3; D may be TRBD1 (5 bases). Trimming removed 4 bases from V and 4 bases from J, with 20 bases in between. CDR1 is SGHTA, CDR2 FQGNSA, per germline. The length of the CDR3 is 17 residues. In nucleotides, the CDR3 is TGTGCCAGCAGCTCCCTGGGGGGGGTAGGCTCCGGAAACACCATATATTTT. It yields the protein CASSSLGGVGSGNTIYF. Supplemented by reference TRBV7-2 and TRBJ1-3, the full variable domain reads GAGVSQSPSNKVTEKGKDVELRCDPISGHTALYWYRQSLGQGLEFLIYFQGNSAPDKSGLPSDRFSAERTGGSVSTLTIQRTQQEDSAVYLCASSSLGGVGSGNTIYFGEGSWLTVV.

This clonotype was observed at least ten times. This chain joins TRBV12-3 or TRBV12-4 and TRBJ1-2; tentative D call: TRBD1 (5 bases). The CDR3 length is 16 residues. V shed 3 bases and J shed 1 base, with 15 bases lying between them. The DNA for the CDR3 is TGTGCCAGCAGTTTTTATCGACAGACAAATAACTATGGCTACACCTTC. Translated: CASSFYRQTNNYGYTF.

Many counts were recorded for this clonotype. The chain has TRBV7-9 and TRBJ2-5; D is uncertain. The ends were cut back, 1 base at V and 1 base at J, with 10 bases in the middle. Germline V gives CDR1 SEHNR, CDR2 FQNEAQ (reference sequence). This CDR3 is 15 amino acids long. CDR3 sequence (DNA): TGTGCCAGCAGCTTAGGAGTGGGCACCCAAGAGACCCAGTACTTC. Translated, it gives CASSLGVGTQETQYF.

This clonotype has at least ten counts. The chain joins TRBV20-1 to TRBJ1-5; 10 nucleotides line up with TRBD1. This CDR3 spans 16 amino acids. With 5 bases clipped from V and 7 bases from J, the junction kept 14 bases outside the gene matches. In germline, CDR1 is DFQATT, CDR2 SNEGSKA (reference sequence). DNA of the CDR3: TGCAGTGCTGGGGGGTTCAGGACAGGGGGTGACCAGCCCCAGCATTTT. Translating it yields CSAGGFRTGGDQPQHF.

The CDR3 here is CASRPPGGRQDNQPQHF. CDR3 nucleotide sequence: TGTGCCAGCAGACCTCCCGGGGGCCGACAGGACAATCAGCCCCAGCATTTT. The chain is built from TRBV6-1 and TRBJ1-5; D might be TRBD1 (6 bases). The CDR3 has 17 residues. Trimming stripped 6 bases from V and 3 bases from J, with 21 bases between. The V gene's germline CDR1 is MNHNS and CDR2 SASEGT.

The rearrangement uses TRBV5-1 and TRBJ2-1, with D hard to call. Germline V gene data show CDR1 as SGHRS and CDR2 as YFSETQ. The CDR3 length is 13 residues. Deletions cut 4 bases from V and 6 bases from J, with 11 bases between. In DNA form, the CDR3 reads TGCGCCAGCAGCCCGCAGCTGGGCAATGAGCAGTTCTTC. It is translated as CASSPQLGNEQFF.

At least ten counts were recorded for this clonotype. V is TRBV6-2 or TRBV6-3 and J is TRBJ2-7; 7 bases agree with TRBD1. Germline loops: CDR1 MNHEY, CDR2 SVGEGT. The length of the CDR3 is 14 residues. V trimming: 6 bases; J trimming: 6 bases; junction bases outside the gene matches: 11. The CDR3 DNA is TGTGCCAGCAGCTCAGCCTACAGGGGAAGCGAGCAGTACTTC. It translates to CASSSAYRGSEQYF.

The table lists this clonotype with many counts. The rearrangement links TRBV28 to TRBJ1-5; 8 bases match TRBD1. V was pared by 6 bases and J by 3 bases, with 4 bases of the junction left unmatched. The CDR3 consists of 14 residues. In germline, CDR1 is MDHEN, CDR2 SYDVKM. The DNA for the CDR3 is TGTGCCAGCAGAGACAGGGGATCCAATCAGCCCCAGCATTTT. Translated, it gives CASRDRGSNQPQHF.